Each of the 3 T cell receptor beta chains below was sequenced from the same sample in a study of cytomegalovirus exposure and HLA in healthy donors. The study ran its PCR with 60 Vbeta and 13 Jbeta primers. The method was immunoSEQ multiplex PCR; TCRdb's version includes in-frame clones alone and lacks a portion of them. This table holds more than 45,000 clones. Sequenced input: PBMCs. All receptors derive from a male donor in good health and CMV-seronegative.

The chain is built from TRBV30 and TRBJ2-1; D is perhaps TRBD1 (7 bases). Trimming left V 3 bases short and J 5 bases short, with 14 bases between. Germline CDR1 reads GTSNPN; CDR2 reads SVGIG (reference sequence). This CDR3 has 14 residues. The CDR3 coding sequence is TGTGCCTGGAGAGCAGGGGGGTCCGACAATGAGCAGTTCTTC. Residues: CAWRAGGSDNEQFF.

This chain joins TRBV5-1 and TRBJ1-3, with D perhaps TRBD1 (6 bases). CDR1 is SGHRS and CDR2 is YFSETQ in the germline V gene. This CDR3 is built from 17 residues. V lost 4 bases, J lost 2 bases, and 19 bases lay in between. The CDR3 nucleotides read TGCGCCAGCAGCCTGGACCGGACAGCCCTGGCTGGAAACACCATATATTTT. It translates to CASSLDRTALAGNTIYF. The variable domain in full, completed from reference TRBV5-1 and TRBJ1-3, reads KAGVTQTPRYLIKTRGQQVTLSCSPISGHRSVSWYQQTPGQGLQFLFEYFSETQRNKGNFPGRFSGRQFSNSRSEMNVSTLELGDSALYLCASSLDRTALAGNTIYFGEGSWLTVV.

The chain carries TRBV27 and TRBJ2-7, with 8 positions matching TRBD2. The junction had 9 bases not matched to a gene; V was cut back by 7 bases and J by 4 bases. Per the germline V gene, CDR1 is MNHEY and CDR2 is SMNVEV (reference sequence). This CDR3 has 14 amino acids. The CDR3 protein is CASKWASGLYEQYF. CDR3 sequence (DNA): TGTGCCAGCAAGTGGGCTAGCGGGTTATACGAGCAGTACTTC.